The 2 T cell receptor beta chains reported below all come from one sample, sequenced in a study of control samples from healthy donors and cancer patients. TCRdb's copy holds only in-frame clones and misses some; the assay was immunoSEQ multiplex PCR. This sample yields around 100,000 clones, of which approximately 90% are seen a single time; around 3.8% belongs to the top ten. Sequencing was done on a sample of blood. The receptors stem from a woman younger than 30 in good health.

The CDR3 nucleotides are TGTGCCATCAGTGACCGGGACAGGGGTCACGAGCAGTACTTC. Protein: CAISDRDRGHEQYF. The chain carries TRBV10-3 and TRBJ2-7; 10 bases map to TRBD1. The length of the CDR3 is 14 residues. J gave up 5 bases and V 3 bases, and 4 bases lay outside the gene matches. CDR1 ENHRY and CDR2 SYGVKD come from the germline V gene.

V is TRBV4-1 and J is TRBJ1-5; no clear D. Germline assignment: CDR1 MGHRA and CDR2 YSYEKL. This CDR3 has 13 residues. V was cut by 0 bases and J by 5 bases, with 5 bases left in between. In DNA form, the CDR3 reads TGCGCCAGCAGCCAAGAGGTTCATCAGCCCCAGCATTTT. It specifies CASSQEVHQPQHF.